These 17 T cell receptor beta chains were all obtained from the same sample, sequenced in a study of shared clonotypes between healthy human individuals. Generated by immunoSEQ multiplex PCR, the TCRdb table keeps only in-frame clones and is missing some. The sample contains 2 million to 3 million clones, approximately 93% of which appear only once. Sequencing input: naive CD4+ T cells from PBMCs. Noted subset: CD45RA+ positively selected. The receptors were sampled from a man younger than 35 in good health. Some clones in this sample may be carry-over from other donors' samples.

This CDR3 reads CASRLQTRGTSFNTGELFF. For the CDR3, the DNA is TGTGCCAGCAGGTTACAAACCCGAGGGACTAGTTTCAACACCGGGGAGCTGTTTTTT. The chain couples TRBV7-9 to TRBJ2-2; 8 bases match TRBD2. CDR3 length: 19 residues. V was pared by 6 bases and J by 2 bases, with 17 bases of the junction left unmatched. Germline loops: CDR1 SEHNR, CDR2 FQNEAQ (reference sequence).

This clone was observed once. This chain uses TRBV9 with TRBJ2-1; 8 nucleotides match TRBD2. This CDR3 has 16 residues. Unmatched junction bases numbered 18, after V lost 6 bases and J lost 10 bases. CDR1 is SGDLS and CDR2 is YYNGEE in the germline V gene. CDR3 in amino acids: CASTRLGAGDSEEQFF. The CDR3 DNA reads TGTGCCAGCACCCGACTGGGAGCGGGAGATTCCGAGGAGCAGTTCTTC.

The gene calls are TRBV28 and TRBJ2-5, with D uncertain. This CDR3 has 13 amino acids. CDR1 is MDHEN and CDR2 is SYDVKM in the germline V gene. Trimming cost V 8 bases and J 1 base, with 11 bases left between them. CDR3 sequence reads: CASGVTFQETQYF. The CDR3 DNA is TGTGCCAGCGGAGTGACATTCCAAGAGACCCAGTACTTC. The variable domain in full, with the rest retrieved from reference TRBV28 and TRBJ2-5, is DVKVTQSSRYLVKRTGEKVFLECVQDMDHENMFWYRQDPGLGLRLIYFSYDVKMKEKGDIPEGYSVSREKKERFSLILESASTNQTSMYLCASGVTFQETQYFGPGTRLLVL.

J is TRBJ2-3 and V is TRBV5-1, with 13 bases matching TRBD2. CDR1 is SGHRS and CDR2 is YFSETQ in the germline V gene. This CDR3 contains 18 residues. J was trimmed by 1 base and V by 7 bases; bases with no gene match: 12. DNA of the CDR3: TGCGCCAGCTCCACCGGACTAGCGGGAGTGTATGGCACAGATACGCAGTATTTT. Encoded protein: CASSTGLAGVYGTDTQYF.

The genes are TRBV5-4 and TRBJ2-1; D not resolved. V was pared by 2 bases and J by 1 base, with 4 bases between. CDR1 and CDR2 from the germline V gene are SGHNT and YYREEE (reference sequence). The CDR3 has 13 amino acids. Here the CDR3 reads CASSFPSYNEQFF. As DNA, the CDR3 is TGTGCCAGCAGCTTTCCTTCCTACAATGAGCAGTTCTTC.

The gene calls are TRBV18 and TRBJ2-1; 10 nucleotides align to TRBD2. This CDR3 comprises 17 residues. Trimming cost V 0 bases and J 6 bases; bases outside gene matches: 8. Germline values: CDR1 KGHSH, CDR2 LQKENI. The CDR3 region has the DNA TGTGCCAGCTCACCACCGGGTCGAGCGGGAGGGCCCAATGAGCAGTTCTTC. It encodes CASSPPGRAGGPNEQFF.

This chain uses TRBV7-8 with TRBJ1-6; D is uncertain. Germline loops: CDR1 SGHVS, CDR2 FQNEAQ. The ends were cut back, 4 bases at V and 10 bases at J, with 14 bases in the middle. The CDR3 is 14 residues long. CDR3 in amino acids: CASSSLGERSPLHF. The CDR3 DNA reads TGTGCCAGCAGCTCCCTTGGGGAGCGCTCACCCCTCCACTTT.

This clone was found once. The chain employs TRBV5-1 and TRBJ2-3; 9 nucleotides line up with TRBD1. The germline gives CDR1 SGHRS, CDR2 YFSETQ. Trimming cost V 4 bases and J 3 bases; bases outside gene matches: 6. The CDR3 is 15 residues long. The CDR3: CASSEGQGLTDTQYF. The CDR3 region has the DNA TGCGCCAGCAGCGAGGGACAGGGCCTGACAGATACGCAGTATTTT.

The chain joins TRBV7-2 to TRBJ2-1, with 12 bases lining up with TRBD1. The J segment lost 9 bases and the V segment lost 6 bases, leaving 15 bases of the junction unmatched. The CDR3 is 17 amino acids. CDR1 SGHTA and CDR2 FQGNSA come from the germline V gene. CDR3 nucleotides: TGTGCCAGCAGGCCAAGGGGACAGGGGGCCCGAGGGGGTGAGCAGTTCTTC. It specifies CASRPRGQGARGGEQFF.

The chain carries TRBV7-2 and TRBJ1-5; no definite D call. The CDR3 loop spans 16 amino acids. The V gene lost 3 bases and the J gene lost 2 bases, with 14 bases spanning the gap. Germline V gene data show CDR1 as SGHTA and CDR2 as FQGNSA. This chain's CDR3 is CASSFGAGGGNQPQHF. CDR3 sequence (DNA): TGTGCCAGCAGCTTCGGTGCAGGAGGAGGCAATCAGCCCCAGCATTTT.

As to this clone: Additional DNA sequences in this sample encode the identical CDR3. The chain joins TRBV6-6 to TRBJ2-7; tentative D call: TRBD1 (6 bases). From germline, CDR1 is MNHNY and CDR2 SVGAGI (reference sequence). V shed 2 bases and J shed 3 bases, with 8 bases lying between them. The CDR3 loop spans 13 amino acids. The CDR3 sequence is CASSYPDSYEQYF. In DNA form, the CDR3 reads TGTGCCAGCAGTTACCCGGACAGCTACGAGCAGTACTTC.

This chain connects TRBV18 to TRBJ1-5; D is undetermined. V was pared by 5 bases and J by 5 bases, with 7 bases between. The CDR3 has 12 amino acids. The germline V gene has CDR1 KGHSH and CDR2 LQKENI. As DNA, the CDR3 is TGTGCCAGCTCAAATAGGGATCAGCCCCAGCATTTT. This translates into CASSNRDQPQHF.

On this clone: The sample carries other DNA sequences with the same CDR3. The J gene is TRBJ1-3, the V gene TRBV5-1; D remains ambiguous. The CDR3 loop spans 15 amino acids. CDR1 and CDR2 (germline): SGHRS, YFSETQ. V gave up 0 bases and J gave up 3 bases, with 10 bases separating them. CDR3 DNA sequence: TGCGCCAGCAGCTTGGTTGGGATTGGTGGAAACACCATATATTTT. It yields the protein CASSLVGIGGNTIYF.

The V call is TRBV29-1, the J call TRBJ2-1, with D perhaps TRBD2 (5 bases). This CDR3 has 14 amino acids. From germline, CDR1 is SQVTM and CDR2 ANQGSEA. Trimming cost V 3 bases and J 6 bases, with 15 bases left between them. The CDR3 coding sequence is TGCAGCGTTGAGGGTACGGTTCGGGGCAATGAGCAGTTCTTC. Its protein is CSVEGTVRGNEQFF.

V gene TRBV11-3 combines with J gene TRBJ2-1, with D possibly being TRBD2 (5 bases). The CDR3 sequence is 16 residues long. Germline CDR1 is SGHNT and CDR2 is YENEEA. The ends were cut back, 1 base at V and 2 bases at J, with 12 bases in the middle. The CDR3 region is CASSLGGGPTYNEQFF. The DNA of the CDR3 is TGTGCCAGCAGCTTAGGAGGCGGGCCGACCTACAATGAGCAGTTCTTC.

J is TRBJ2-7 and V is TRBV7-3, with a possible D match to TRBD2 (5 bases). The CDR3 consists of 13 residues. Trimming took off 3 bases at V and 6 bases at J, with 12 bases between the two ends. From germline, CDR1 is SGHTA and CDR2 FQGTGA. The CDR3 here is CASSFSGIGEQYF. The CDR3 DNA follows: TGTGCCAGCAGCTTCTCCGGGATTGGCGAGCAGTACTTC.

This clone was seen just once. In DNA, the CDR3 is TGTGCCAGCAGCAGGACGGACAGGTCAACTAATGAAAAACTGTTTTTT. It specifies CASSRTDRSTNEKLFF. The chain links TRBV5-4 to TRBJ1-4, with TRBD1 matching 7 bases. Germline V CDR1 and CDR2: SGHNT, YYREEE (reference sequence). The CDR3 covers 16 residues. The J segment lost 0 bases and the V segment lost 4 bases, leaving 6 bases of the junction unmatched.